One T cell receptor (beta chain) is described in this entry. The length of the CDR3 is 14 residues. CDR1 and CDR2 from the germline V gene are MNHEY and SMNVEV (reference sequence). V was trimmed by 5 bases and J by 2 bases, leaving 13 bases between them. This entry comes from a study of blood T cell repertoires in COVID-19. In the study overall: The United States, Italy and Spain provided the acute and convalescent COVID-19 samples. The analysed material was cDNA or gDNA that came from T cells, B-cell-depleted T cells, or PBMCs.

In the authors' workflow: Amplifying reference gene primers gave estimates of nucleated cell counts. Method: immunoSEQ multiplex PCR; TCRdb's copy keeps in-frame clones and lacks some. Clonal size and the V and J genes are those of that table, whereas D and trimming came from the DNA. Of 120,000 or so clones listed, 65% to 90% are singletons. The V gene is TRBV27, the J gene TRBJ2-7, with a tentative D call TRBD1 (5 bases). This receptor was identified in a human donor in a cohort sampled during active COVID-19. The sequencing sample was made of peripheral blood. The CDR3 reads CASSPRTNTYEQYF. The CDR3 DNA is TGTGCCAGCAGTCCTAGGACAAACACCTACGAGCAGTACTTC.